The clone carrying this T cell receptor (beta chain) was detected only a few times. Its antigen is as yet unknown. The data are from a study of a mutant IDH1 vaccine in newly diagnosed glioma. Study results and caveats: Pseudoprogression showed no apparent link to changes in top peripheral T cell clonotypes.

Time point specified: week 11, during vaccination. It was 300 ug of mutant IDH1 20-mer peptide that made up each vaccine dose, given with topical imiquimod. Germline loops: CDR1 SGHRS, CDR2 YFSETQ. The CDR3 is 14 residues long. Trimming took 5 bases from V and 0 from J, leaving 11 bases between them. Generated by immunoSEQ multiplex PCR, the TCRdb table keeps only in-frame clones and is missing some. The sample holds roughly 130,000 clones, 80% seen once. The starting material was PBMCs, obtained from a glioma patient whose treatment included an IDH1 peptide vaccine. J is TRBJ1-1 and V is TRBV5-1; D is uncertain. The source of this sequence is a man in his forties with glioma. CDR3 amino acids: CASRWRNMNTEAFF. The CDR3 coding sequence is TGCGCCAGCAGGTGGCGGAACATGAACACTGAAGCTTTCTTT. Drawing the rest from reference TRBV5-1 and TRBJ1-1, the complete variable domain is KAGVTQTPRYLIKTRGQQVTLSCSPISGHRSVSWYQQTPGQGLQFLFEYFSETQRNKGNFPGRFSGRQFSNSRSEMNVSTLELGDSALYLCASRWRNMNTEAFFGQGTRLTVV.